Listed here are 6 T cell receptor beta chains from one sample, sequenced in a study of cytomegalovirus exposure and HLA in healthy donors. Primers: 60 Vbeta forward and 13 Jbeta reverse. Repertoires were generated with immunoSEQ multiplex PCR, while TCRdb's copy carries only in-frame clones and drops some. The sample contains roughly 99,000 clones, 77% of which appear only once. The specimen was PBMCs. Receptor source: a male donor in good health and CMV-seronegative.

V and J are TRBV27 and TRBJ1-5, with 7 nucleotides matching TRBD1. V trimming: 5 bases; J trimming: 3 bases; junction bases outside the gene matches: 4. The germline gives CDR1 MNHEY, CDR2 SMNVEV (reference sequence). CDR3 size: 14 residues. DNA of the CDR3: TGTGCCAGCAGTCCAGGGACAGTCAATCAGCCCCAGCATTTT. Its protein product is CASSPGTVNQPQHF.

The chain is built from TRBV12-5 and TRBJ1-1; maybe TRBD1 (6 bases). The CDR3 contains 14 residues. Germline V gene lookup returns CDR1 LGHNT and CDR2 FRNRAP. The V and J ends lost 5 bases and 4 bases respectively, with 14 bases between them. DNA of the CDR3: TGTGCTAGTGGTATTACCACAGGGAGCACTGAAGCTTTCTTT. Translation gives CASGITTGSTEAFF.

The chain carries TRBV10-1 and TRBJ1-1, with 9 nucleotides matching TRBD1. Germline V gene lookup returns CDR1 WNHNN and CDR2 SYGVQD (reference sequence). V dropped 2 bases and J dropped 1; count of bases not matched to a gene: 2. The CDR3 has 15 residues. The CDR3 is CASSEEDRGNTEAFF. DNA of the CDR3: TGCGCCAGCAGTGAGGAGGACAGGGGGAACACTGAAGCTTTCTTT.

The chain links TRBV5-4 to TRBJ2-1; D is possibly TRBD2 (5 bases). CDR3 length equals 12 residues. V was cut by 3 bases and J by 10 bases, with 11 bases left in between. Germline-derived CDR1 and CDR2 are SGHNT and YYREEE (reference sequence). CDR3 in amino acids: CASSYGPGEQFF. The DNA of the CDR3 is TGTGCCAGCAGCTATGGGCCGGGGGAGCAGTTCTTC.

The table lists this clone with a count of one. This rearrangement joins TRBV5-4 to TRBJ2-3; TRBD1 is a possible D gene (5 bases). V was clipped by 2 bases and J by 3 bases, with 13 bases between them. The germline V gene encodes CDR1 SGHNT and CDR2 YYREEE (reference sequence). CDR3 size: 15 residues. The CDR3 loop is CASSLGAGLTDTQYF. The CDR3 nucleotides read TGTGCCAGCAGCTTAGGGGCAGGGCTGACAGATACGCAGTATTTT.

This clone turned up a few times. The CDR3 DNA reads as TGTGCCAGCAGCGCAGCCACAGGGGGGCGAGATACGCAGTATTTT. It yields the protein CASSAATGGRDTQYF. The chain employs TRBV9 and TRBJ2-3; 8 bases line up with TRBD1. Trimming cost V 3 bases and J 5 bases; bases outside gene matches: 8. This CDR3 is 15 amino acids long. CDR1 and CDR2 from the germline V gene are SGDLS and YYNGEE.